This is a list of T cell receptor beta chains from one sample in a study of T-cell reconstitution after alpha-beta-depleted transplantation in children. Via MiXCR, TCRdb re-called the PCR reads, giving one row per CDR3 protein. The sample consists of roughly 570,000 distinct CDR3 sequences, 25% to 30% of them appearing once. Sequenced material: PBMCs, taken before TCRalphabeta/CD19-depleted stem cell transplant. The receptors were sampled from a boy under three years old with Wiskott-Aldrich syndrome, due to receive a stem cell transplant. CDR3s include the opening cysteine and the closing phenylalanine or tryptophan. Fields, in order: clone size, J gene, D gene, CDR3 length, V gene, CDR3 protein, CDR3 DNA. D genes are given only for firm matches. The size of a clone is reported for some rows only, either as once, few or many, or as a class for expanded clones.

size: .; J: TRBJ2-4; D: .; length: 17; V: TRBV11-2; CDR3: CASSLVRGSTAKNIQYF; DNA: TGTGCCAGCAGCTTAGTTCGGGGCAGCACTGCCAAAAACATTCAGTACTTC
size: few; J: TRBJ2-1; D: TRBD2; length: 15; V: TRBV12-3/TRBV12-4; CDR3: CASTNGLAGYNEQFF; DNA: TGTGCCAGCACCAACGGACTAGCGGGCTACAATGAGCAGTTCTTC
size: .; J: TRBJ2-1; D: TRBD2; length: 14; V: TRBV27; CDR3: CASGTIGIYNEQFF; DNA: TGTGCCAGCGGGACTATCGGGATATACAATGAGCAGTTCTTC
size: few; J: TRBJ2-7; D: .; length: 14; V: TRBV5-1; CDR3: CASTNLRGTYEQYF; DNA: TGCGCCAGCACCAACCTCCGGGGGACCTACGAGCAGTACTTC
size: few; J: TRBJ1-2; D: .; length: 14; V: TRBV7-9; CDR3: CASSQQAGGYGYTF; DNA: TGTGCCAGCAGCCAACAAGCGGGGGGCTATGGCTACACCTTC
size: .; J: TRBJ1-5; D: TRBD1; length: 16; V: TRBV5-5; CDR3: CASSSGTGYSNQPQHF; DNA: TGTGCCAGCAGCTCCGGGACAGGGTATAGCAATCAGCCCCAGCATTTT
size: .; J: TRBJ2-3; D: TRBD1; length: 14; V: TRBV28; CDR3: CASSTDRTLNTQYF; DNA: TGTGCCAGCAGCACGGACAGGACCCTCAATACGCAGTATTTT
size: few; J: TRBJ2-1; D: TRBD1; length: 15; V: TRBV5-1; CDR3: CASRETGGTYNEQFF; DNA: TGCGCCAGCAGGGAGACAGGGGGGACCTACAATGAGCAGTTCTTC
size: few; J: TRBJ1-2; D: TRBD1; length: 16; V: TRBV7-9; CDR3: CASSTQGQGVYYGYTF; DNA: TGTGCCAGCAGCACCCAAGGACAGGGCGTATACTATGGCTACACCTTC
size: few; J: TRBJ2-3; D: TRBD2; length: 15; V: TRBV7-3; CDR3: CASTIGGREADTQYF; DNA: TGTGCCAGCACCATTGGAGGGAGGGAGGCAGATACGCAGTATTTT
size: few; J: TRBJ2-1; D: .; length: 13; V: TRBV7-9; CDR3: CASSLYSPNEQFF; DNA: TGTGCCAGCAGCCTTTATTCGCCCAATGAGCAGTTCTTC
size: .; J: TRBJ1-4; D: TRBD1; length: 14; V: TRBV7-2; CDR3: CASTQGGFNEKLFF; DNA: TGTGCCAGCACCCAGGGGGGGTTCAATGAAAAACTGTTTTTT
size: .; J: TRBJ2-1; D: .; length: 12; V: TRBV5-1; CDR3: CASSLAWGEQFF; DNA: TGCGCCAGCAGCTTGGCCTGGGGTGAGCAGTTCTTC
size: few; J: TRBJ1-2; D: TRBD1; length: 14; V: TRBV29-1; CDR3: CSAAGQGVNYGYTF; DNA: TGCAGCGCTGCAGGACAGGGCGTAAACTATGGCTACACCTTC
size: few; J: TRBJ2-2; D: TRBD2; length: 17; V: TRBV27; CDR3: CASFPMRRERNTGELFF; DNA: TGTGCCAGCTTTCCAATGAGGCGGGAGAGGAACACCGGGGAGCTGTTTTTT
size: few; J: TRBJ2-5; D: TRBD2; length: 16; V: TRBV7-9; CDR3: CASSHTGLAGVETQYF; DNA: TGTGCCAGCAGCCACACGGGACTAGCGGGAGTTGAGACCCAGTACTTC
size: .; J: TRBJ2-1; D: TRBD2; length: 18; V: TRBV13; CDR3: CASSLGRSASGRAREQFF; DNA: TGTGCCAGCAGCTTAGGCCGGTCGGCTAGCGGGAGGGCCCGGGAGCAGTTCTTC
size: .; J: TRBJ1-5; D: .; length: 17; V: TRBV7-2; CDR3: CASSLVFQGLGNQPQHF; DNA: TGTGCCAGCAGCTTAGTGTTTCAGGGGCTTGGCAATCAGCCCCAGCATTTT
size: .; J: TRBJ2-2; D: .; length: 17; V: TRBV10-2; CDR3: CASSERASGANTGELFF; DNA: TGCGCCAGCAGTGAGAGGGCAAGCGGAGCAAACACCGGGGAGCTGTTTTTT
size: .; J: TRBJ2-1; D: .; length: 13; V: TRBV5-6; CDR3: CASSLSGVSEQFF; DNA: TGTGCCAGCAGCTTGTCCGGCGTTTCGGAGCAGTTCTTC
size: .; J: TRBJ1-5; D: .; length: 16; V: TRBV5-6; CDR3: CASSLAKGLSNQPQHF; DNA: TGTGCCAGCAGCTTGGCCAAGGGTTTGAGCAATCAGCCCCAGCATTTT
size: .; J: TRBJ1-1; D: TRBD1; length: 12; V: TRBV30; CDR3: CAWSRGQAEAFF; DNA: TGTGCCTGGAGTAGGGGGCAGGCTGAAGCTTTCTTT
size: .; J: TRBJ2-5; D: TRBD2; length: 16; V: TRBV5-4; CDR3: CASSWGLAGSEETQYF; DNA: TGTGCCAGCAGCTGGGGACTAGCGGGATCGGAAGAGACCCAGTACTTC
size: few; J: TRBJ1-1; D: .; length: 15; V: TRBV18; CDR3: CASSPRTAENTEAFF; DNA: TGTGCCAGCTCACCGAGGACAGCGGAGAACACTGAAGCTTTCTTT
size: few; J: TRBJ2-1; D: .; length: 16; V: TRBV15; CDR3: CATTPGWTMTYNEQFF; DNA: TGTGCCACCACCCCCGGATGGACTATGACCTACAATGAGCAGTTCTTC
size: .; J: TRBJ2-7; D: TRBD2; length: 16; V: TRBV10-3; CDR3: CAIQLWRLAAPYEQYF; DNA: TGTGCCATTCAACTTTGGAGACTAGCGGCACCCTACGAGCAGTACTTC
size: few; J: TRBJ2-2; D: .; length: 16; V: TRBV27; CDR3: CASSLGRRTNTGELFF; DNA: TGTGCCAGCAGTTTGGGAAGACGGACGAACACCGGGGAGCTGTTTTTT
size: once; J: TRBJ2-4; D: .; length: 13; V: TRBV20-1; CDR3: CSARDPGVNIQYF; DNA: TGCAGTGCTAGAGATCCAGGGGTAAACATTCAGTACTTC
size: .; J: TRBJ2-7; D: .; length: 13; V: TRBV20-1; CDR3: CSAISSRAYEQYF; DNA: TGCAGTGCGATATCTAGTAGGGCATACGAGCAGTACTTC
size: .; J: TRBJ2-3; D: TRBD2; length: 15; V: TRBV7-6; CDR3: CASSLIVAGSDTQYF; DNA: TGTGCCAGCAGCTTAATTGTAGCGGGCTCAGATACGCAGTATTTT
size: .; J: TRBJ2-7; D: TRBD2; length: 17; V: TRBV5-5; CDR3: CASSLGVGGSHSYEQYF; DNA: TGTGCCAGCAGCTTGGGCGTGGGCGGGAGTCATAGCTACGAGCAGTACTTC
size: .; J: TRBJ1-2; D: .; length: 15; V: TRBV7-2; CDR3: CASSFWTEANYGYTF; DNA: TGTGCCAGCAGCTTCTGGACAGAAGCTAACTATGGCTACACCTTC
size: few; J: TRBJ2-7; D: TRBD2; length: 16; V: TRBV15; CDR3: CATSSQPGLGSYEQYF; DNA: TGTGCCACCAGCTCCCAACCGGGACTAGGATCCTACGAGCAGTACTTC
size: .; J: TRBJ2-1; D: TRBD2; length: 16; V: TRBV7-2; CDR3: CASSYPLAGGPGEQFF; DNA: TGTGCCAGCAGCTATCCACTAGCGGGAGGGCCGGGGGAGCAGTTCTTC
size: .; J: TRBJ2-1; D: .; length: 15; V: TRBV5-1; CDR3: CASSVRAGGYNEQFF; DNA: TGCGCCAGCAGCGTGAGAGCTGGGGGATACAATGAGCAGTTCTTC
size: .; J: TRBJ2-6; D: .; length: 15; V: TRBV27; CDR3: CASSRQLPRANVLTF; DNA: TGTGCCAGCAGTCGACAGTTGCCCCGGGCCAACGTCCTGACTTTC
size: .; J: TRBJ2-5; D: TRBD2; length: 14; V: TRBV20-1; CDR3: CSAQPPGLQETQYF; DNA: TGCAGTGCTCAACCTCCGGGACTACAAGAGACCCAGTACTTC
size: .; J: TRBJ2-1; D: .; length: 13; V: TRBV13; CDR3: CASSLYTYNEQFF; DNA: TGTGCCAGCAGCTTATACACGTACAATGAGCAGTTCTTC
size: many; J: TRBJ2-5; D: .; length: 11; V: TRBV5-1; CDR3: CASSYEETQYF; DNA: TGTGCCAGCAGTTACGAAGAGACCCAGTACTTC
size: few; J: TRBJ2-1; D: .; length: 12; V: TRBV9; CDR3: CASSVSEDEQFF; DNA: TGTGCCAGCAGCGTAAGCGAAGATGAGCAGTTCTTC
size: .; J: TRBJ2-1; D: .; length: 12; V: TRBV6-2/TRBV6-3; CDR3: CASGRLPLEQFF; DNA: TGTGCCAGCGGCCGACTCCCCCTTGAGCAGTTCTTC
size: .; J: TRBJ2-2; D: .; length: 18; V: TRBV20-1; CDR3: CSARPIRGHHGHTGELFF; DNA: TGCAGTGCTAGACCCATAAGGGGCCATCACGGGCACACCGGGGAGCTGTTTTTT
size: .; J: TRBJ2-5; D: .; length: 12; V: TRBV9; CDR3: CASSVYGETQYF; DNA: TGTGCCAGCAGCGTATATGGGGAGACCCAGTACTTC
size: few; J: TRBJ2-2; D: .; length: 14; V: TRBV5-6; CDR3: CASSLVSGSGELFF; DNA: TGTGCCAGCAGCTTGGTGTCGGGATCCGGGGAGCTGTTTTTT
size: few; J: TRBJ2-1; D: TRBD1; length: 16; V: TRBV5-1; CDR3: CASSYPPGQGGNEQFF; DNA: TGCGCCAGCAGCTACCCTCCGGGACAGGGAGGCAATGAGCAGTTCTTC
size: .; J: TRBJ2-1; D: .; length: 17; V: TRBV4-2; CDR3: CASSQGPEAYSYNEQFF; DNA: TGTGCCAGCAGCCAAGGTCCCGAAGCCTACTCCTACAATGAGCAGTTCTTC
size: .; J: TRBJ2-2; D: .; length: 18; V: TRBV3-1; CDR3: CASRRQGSGIRVTGELFF; DNA: TGTGCCAGCAGAAGACAGGGTAGCGGGATAAGGGTCACCGGGGAGCTGTTTTTT
size: .; J: TRBJ1-4; D: .; length: 14; V: TRBV28; CDR3: CASRTSFANEKLFF; DNA: TGTGCCAGCAGAACCAGTTTTGCAAATGAAAAACTGTTTTTT
size: few; J: TRBJ2-1; D: .; length: 16; V: TRBV20-1; CDR3: CSARAPREGKYNEQFF; DNA: TGCAGTGCTAGAGCCCCGAGAGAGGGTAAATACAATGAGCAGTTCTTC
size: .; J: TRBJ2-3; D: .; length: 15; V: TRBV5-1; CDR3: CASRGRQKRTDTQYF; DNA: TGCGCCAGCAGGGGACGGCAGAAGCGCACAGATACGCAGTATTTT
size: .; J: TRBJ2-5; D: .; length: 15; V: TRBV7-2; CDR3: CASSLDGRAEETQYF; DNA: TGTGCCAGCAGCTTAGACGGGCGGGCAGAAGAGACCCAGTACTTC
size: .; J: TRBJ2-4; D: .; length: 14; V: TRBV5-6; CDR3: CASTKGFAKNIQYF; DNA: TGTGCCAGCACCAAGGGCTTTGCCAAAAACATTCAGTACTTC
size: .; J: TRBJ2-7; D: TRBD1; length: 13; V: TRBV5-1; CDR3: CASRTGQGHEQYF; DNA: TGCGCCAGCAGAACGGGACAGGGCCACGAGCAGTACTTC
size: few; J: TRBJ2-3; D: .; length: 13; V: TRBV5-1; CDR3: CASSFQHTDTQYF; DNA: TGCGCCAGCAGCTTTCAACACACAGATACGCAGTATTTT